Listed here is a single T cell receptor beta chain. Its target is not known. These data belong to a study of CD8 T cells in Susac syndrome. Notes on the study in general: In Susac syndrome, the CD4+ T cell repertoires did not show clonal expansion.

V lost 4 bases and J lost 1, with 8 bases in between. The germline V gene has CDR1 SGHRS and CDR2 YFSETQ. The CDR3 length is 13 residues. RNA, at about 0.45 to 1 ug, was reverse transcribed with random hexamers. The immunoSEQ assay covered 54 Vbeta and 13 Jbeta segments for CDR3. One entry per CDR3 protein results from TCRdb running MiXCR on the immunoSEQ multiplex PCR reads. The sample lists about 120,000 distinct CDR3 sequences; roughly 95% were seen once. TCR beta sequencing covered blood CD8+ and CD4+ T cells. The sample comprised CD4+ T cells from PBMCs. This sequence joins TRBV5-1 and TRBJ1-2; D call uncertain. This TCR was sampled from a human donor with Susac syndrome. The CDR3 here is CASSPGGNYGYTF. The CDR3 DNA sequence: TGCGCCAGCAGCCCGGGAGGTAACTATGGCTACACCTTC.